This T cell receptor (beta chain) was identified during a study of blood T cells in healthy people across ages. V lost 2 bases and J 3 bases, leaving 8 bases between the germline ends. The CDR3 is made up of 14 amino acids. Germline CDR1 reads SEHNR; CDR2 reads FQNEAQ (reference sequence). For the second PCR, which ran for roughly 6 to 12 cycles, a sample-barcoded 5' primer and a J-beta primer mix were used. TCRdb itself ran the 5' RACE reads through MiXCR, one entry per CDR3 protein. The sample lists 550,000 to 650,000 distinct CDR3 sequences, 25% to 35% seen once, with about 3.9% in the top ten. This sample was shared with a second study, whose subject was T cells of mothers and their children.

The chain joins TRBV7-9 to TRBJ1-3; the D is unclear. The receptor's source is a boy aged 2 to 10 in good health. Input material: blood. CDR3 DNA sequence: TGTGCCAGCAGCTTAAGTCTGGATGGAAACACCATATATTTT. As protein: CASSLSLDGNTIYF.